A single sample is the source of the 21 T cell receptor beta chains below, sequenced in a study of blood T cell repertoires in COVID-19. Assay: immunoSEQ multiplex PCR; the TCRdb copy retains only in-frame clones and omits some. The top ten clones hold about 0.75% of a sample with approximately 490,000 clones, approximately 86% of them seen once. Sequenced: PBMCs or T cells enriched from blood (not recorded which). The receptors here all came from a woman between 18 and 30 years old who had recovered from COVID-19.

The chain employs TRBV24-1 and TRBJ2-3, with TRBD2 as a possible D gene (5 bases). V lost 3 bases, J lost 10 bases, and 10 bases lay in between. From germline, CDR1 is KGHDR and CDR2 SFDVKD. The CDR3 has 12 amino acids. DNA for the CDR3: TGTGCCACCAGTGATCCACTAGGCCCGCAGTATTTT. It yields the protein CATSDPLGPQYF.

CDR3 sequence: CASSEGEGAYGYTF. The CDR3 DNA sequence: TGTGCCAGCAGTGAAGGGGAAGGGGCCTATGGCTACACCTTC. V gene TRBV6-1 combines with J gene TRBJ1-2; perhaps TRBD1 as D (5 bases). Trimming took off 1 base at V and 4 bases at J, with 10 bases between the two ends. Germline CDR1 reads MNHNS; CDR2 reads SASEGT. CDR3 length equals 14 residues.

V is TRBV2 and J is TRBJ1-2; D is uncertain. The CDR3 has 13 amino acids. V lost 6 bases to trimming and J lost 3 bases, with 11 bases between them. The V gene's germline CDR1 is SNHLY and CDR2 FYNNEI. CDR3 in DNA: TGTGCCAGCAGGGAATACACAGACTATGGCTACACCTTC. Translation: CASREYTDYGYTF.

This clone was detected once. The V gene is TRBV6-5, the J gene TRBJ2-1; D unresolved. Trimming shortened V by 0 bases and J by 5 bases, and 14 bases separated the two germline ends. Looked up from germline, CDR1 is MNHEY and CDR2 is SVGAGI. CDR3 size: 16 residues. The CDR3 is CASSYSRPGLNNEQFF. In nucleotides, the CDR3 is TGTGCCAGCAGTTACTCACGACCGGGTTTAAACAATGAGCAGTTCTTC.

The chain uses TRBV27 and TRBJ2-7; the D gene is possibly TRBD2 (7 bases). The germline V gene encodes CDR1 MNHEY and CDR2 SMNVEV (reference sequence). The CDR3 is 14 residues long. V was clipped by 2 bases and J by 2 bases, with 10 bases between them. CDR3 in amino acids: CASSLRGAPYEQYF. DNA of the CDR3: TGTGCCAGCAGTTTACGGGGGGCCCCCTACGAGCAGTACTTC.

The CDR3 nucleotides read TGCGCCAGCAGCTACCCTTCCGGGACAGGATTCGACGGCTACACCTTC. It yields the protein CASSYPSGTGFDGYTF. This chain uses TRBV5-1 with TRBJ1-2; 8 bases are shared with TRBD1. The V segment lost 3 bases and the J segment 8 bases; nucleotides outside the gene matches: 15. Germline values: CDR1 SGHRS, CDR2 YFSETQ. The CDR3 totals 16 residues.

The chain employs TRBV6-1 and TRBJ1-1; 7 bases align to TRBD1. J was trimmed by 6 bases and V by 2 bases; bases with no gene match: 9. The length of the CDR3 is 15 residues. Germline V CDR1 and CDR2: MNHNS, SASEGT. DNA of the CDR3: TGTGCCAGCAGTGAATCAGACAGGGTGGGCGCTGAAGCTTTCTTT. This sequence encodes CASSESDRVGAEAFF.

The rearrangement joins TRBV19 to TRBJ1-5; TRBD1 agrees at 7 bases. Germline V gives CDR1 LNHDA, CDR2 SQIVND (reference sequence). This CDR3 region has 16 residues. The J segment lost 2 bases and the V segment lost 1 base, leaving 5 bases of the junction unmatched. CDR3 sequence: CASSIVGGQRNQPQHF. The CDR3 DNA is TGTGCCAGTAGTATAGTTGGGGGACAGCGCAATCAGCCCCAGCATTTT.

The sample holds a few counts of this clone. The rearrangement links TRBV5-8 to TRBJ1-3, with a weak D call TRBD1 (5 bases). Between the trimmed V and J ends, which lost 0 bases and 0 bases, there was a span of 7 bases. This CDR3 is built from 15 residues. Per the germline V gene, CDR1 is SGHTS and CDR2 is YDEGEE. CDR3 amino acids: CASSLGQTSGNTIYF. The CDR3 DNA reads TGTGCCAGCAGCTTGGGACAGACCTCTGGAAACACCATATATTTT.

V and J are TRBV5-4 and TRBJ1-1, with 10 bases fitting TRBD1. V shed 4 bases, J shed 3 bases, and the junction held 9 bases outside the gene matches. The germline gives CDR1 SGHNT, CDR2 YYREEE (reference sequence). This CDR3 is 16 amino acids long. Here the CDR3 DNA reads TGTGCCAGCAGCCCAAATATTGGACAGGGGGACACTGAAGCTTTCTTT. Protein: CASSPNIGQGDTEAFF.

The genes are TRBV5-6 and TRBJ1-3; perhaps TRBD1 as D (6 bases). CDR1 SGHDT and CDR2 YYEEEE come from the germline V gene. This CDR3 spans 14 amino acids. V lost 4 bases to trimming and J lost 9 bases, with 17 bases between them. The CDR3 nucleotides are TGTGCCAGCAGCGGAGTGACTCGAGGGGGCACCATATATTTT. Its protein is CASSGVTRGGTIYF.

This chain links TRBV2 with TRBJ1-1; weak D call: TRBD1 (5 bases). The germline V and J ends were trimmed by 0 bases and 9 bases, with 11 bases remaining between them. CDR3 length: 13 amino acids. Germline V gene sequence: CDR1 SNHLY, CDR2 FYNNEI. The CDR3: CASSEAGVTKAFF. CDR3 DNA: TGTGCCAGCAGTGAAGCAGGGGTTACGAAAGCTTTCTTT.

The chain links TRBV2 to TRBJ2-7; D unclear. V shed 3 bases and J shed 2 bases, with 11 bases lying between them. Germline V lookup: CDR1 SNHLY, CDR2 FYNNEI. The CDR3 is made up of 14 amino acids. The CDR3 protein is CASSDTSAAYEQYF. CDR3 DNA: TGTGCCAGCAGTGATACATCGGCGGCCTACGAGCAGTACTTC.

The chain recombines TRBV5-5 with TRBJ2-3; tentative D call: TRBD2 (6 bases). Germline V gene sequence: CDR1 SGHKS, CDR2 YYEKEE (reference sequence). V lost 6 bases and J lost 6, with 8 bases in between. This CDR3 has 11 residues. The CDR3 region has the DNA TGTGCCAGCACCCGGGGGGATACGCAGTATTTT. As protein: CASTRGDTQYF.

This clone appeared a few times. The chain couples TRBV5-4 to TRBJ1-4; no clear D. Germline-derived CDR1 and CDR2 are SGHNT and YYREEE (reference sequence). CDR3 size: 15 residues. V lost 0 bases to trimming and J lost 7 bases, with 13 bases between them. The CDR3 coding sequence is TGTGCCAGCAGCTTGGTTATCGGAGGGAGTGAAAAACTGTTTTTT. Translating it yields CASSLVIGGSEKLFF.

The chain combines TRBV15 with TRBJ1-6; TRBD1 agrees at 7 bases. The V gene's germline CDR1 is LNHNV and CDR2 YYDKDF (reference sequence). The J segment lost 7 bases and the V segment lost 6 bases, leaving 3 bases of the junction unmatched. The CDR3 runs 13 residues. The CDR3 loop reads CATRRDRNSPLHF. The DNA of the CDR3 is TGTGCCACCAGGCGGGACAGAAATTCACCCCTCCACTTT.

The gene calls are TRBV12-1 and TRBJ2-3; the DNA was not compared with TRBD1, the D call given in the table. TRBV12-1 is assigned pseudogene status. The CDR3 has 16 amino acids. The CDR3 bases are TGTGCCAGCAGCTTTGCCAAAGAGGGACACAAGGGTACGCAGTATTTT. Translating it yields CASSFAKEGHKGTQYF.

For this clone: Other DNA sequences in the same sample also yield this CDR3. The chain couples TRBV5-1 to TRBJ1-2, with 8 bases identical to TRBD1. The CDR3 has 14 residues. CDR1 and CDR2 from the germline V gene are SGHRS and YFSETQ. V was clipped by 1 base and J by 8 bases; unmatched bases: 7. CDR3 sequence (DNA): TGCGCCAGCAGCTTGTATGGGACAGGTTACGGCTACACCTTC. Amino acids: CASSLYGTGYGYTF. Looking up the rest from reference TRBV5-1 and TRBJ1-2 gives the full variable domain: KAGVTQTPRYLIKTRGQQVTLSCSPISGHRSVSWYQQTPGQGLQFLFEYFSETQRNKGNFPGRFSGRQFSNSRSEMNVSTLELGDSALYLCASSLYGTGYGYTFGSGTRLTVV.

The chain joins TRBV5-1 to TRBJ2-3; no reliable D call. The V end lost 2 bases, the J end lost 6 bases, and 13 bases lay between the germline ends. This CDR3 is 14 amino acids long. Germline CDR1 is SGHRS and CDR2 is YFSETQ. CDR3 DNA sequence: TGCGCCAGCAGCTTCGGCCGCGAGGAGGATACGCAGTATTTT. It encodes CASSFGREEDTQYF.

The chain is built from TRBV5-1 and TRBJ2-1, with D uncertain. V lost 4 bases and J 0 bases, leaving 11 bases between the germline ends. The germline V gene encodes CDR1 SGHRS and CDR2 YFSETQ. The CDR3 is made up of 15 amino acids. CDR3 nucleotide sequence: TGCGCCAGCAGCCCGACACCGAGCTCCTACAATGAGCAGTTCTTC. Amino acid sequence: CASSPTPSSYNEQFF.

The J gene is TRBJ1-1, the V gene TRBV19, with D perhaps TRBD1 (6 bases). Germline assignment: CDR1 LNHDA and CDR2 SQIVND (reference sequence). The V end lost 4 bases, the J end lost 2 bases, and 20 bases lay between the germline ends. The CDR3 has 17 residues. The CDR3 DNA reads as TGTGCCAGTAGTACAAACAGGGTTTTAGGTGATAACACTGAAGCTTTCTTT. Its protein is CASSTNRVLGDNTEAFF.